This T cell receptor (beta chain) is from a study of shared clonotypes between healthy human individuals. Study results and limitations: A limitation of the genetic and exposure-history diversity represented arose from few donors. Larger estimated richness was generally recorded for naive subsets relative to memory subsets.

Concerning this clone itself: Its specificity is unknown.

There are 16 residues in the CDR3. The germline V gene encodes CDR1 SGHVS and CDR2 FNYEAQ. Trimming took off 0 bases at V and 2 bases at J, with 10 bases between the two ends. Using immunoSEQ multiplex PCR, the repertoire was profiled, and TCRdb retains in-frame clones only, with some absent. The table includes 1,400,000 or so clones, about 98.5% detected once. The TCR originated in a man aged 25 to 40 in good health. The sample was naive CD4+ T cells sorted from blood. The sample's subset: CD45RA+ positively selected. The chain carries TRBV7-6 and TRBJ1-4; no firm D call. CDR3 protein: CASSLARSGTNEKLFF. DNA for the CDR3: TGTGCCAGCAGCTTAGCGAGGAGCGGGACTAATGAAAAACTGTTTTTT.